This T cell receptor beta chain derives from a study of blood T cell repertoires in COVID-19. Across the whole study: The cDNA or gDNA used as material had been derived from T cells, B-cell-depleted T cells, or PBMCs.

Looked up from germline, CDR1 is LNHDA and CDR2 is SQIVND (reference sequence). Trimming took off 3 bases at V and 3 bases at J, with 9 bases between the two ends. CDR3 length equals 14 residues. Sequencing was performed with immunoSEQ multiplex PCR; in TCRdb, only in-frame clones are kept and a portion is missing. The sample holds tens of thousands of clones, 80% to 90% seen once. Source material: peripheral blood. The source of this sequence is a woman older than 75 with active or convalescent COVID-19. This chain uses TRBV19 with TRBJ1-5, with a possible D match to TRBD1 (6 bases). The CDR3 coding sequence is TGTGCCAGTAGTATCTACAGGGACAATCAGCCCCAGCATTTT. This encodes CASSIYRDNQPQHF.